The entry below describes one T cell receptor (beta chain). Antigen specificity is unknown. Some clones are missing from TCRdb's copy, which holds only in-frame ones; the method was immunoSEQ multiplex PCR. The sample has some 280,000 clones, approximately 94% seen once; the top ten hold less than 0.65%. This sample stems from a study of T cell responses to AZD1222 COVID-19 vaccine. General study findings and limits: Donors were chiefly white British, with a greater number of females, and clonal diversity was perhaps underestimated. Seropositive AZD1222 recipients at baseline numbered only five to seven.

This receptor was identified in an adult who received the AZD1222 COVID-19 vaccine. The sample consisted of peripheral blood, taken 28 days after the second AZD1222 dose.

CDR3 DNA: TGTGCCATCAGCGACATCAACTCCTACGAGCAGTACTTC. Its translation: CAISDINSYEQYF. This rearrangement joins TRBV10-3 to TRBJ2-7; D gene uncertain. CDR3 length: 13 amino acids. V was pared by 6 bases and J by 0 bases, with 9 bases between. From germline, CDR1 is ENHRY and CDR2 SYGVKD.